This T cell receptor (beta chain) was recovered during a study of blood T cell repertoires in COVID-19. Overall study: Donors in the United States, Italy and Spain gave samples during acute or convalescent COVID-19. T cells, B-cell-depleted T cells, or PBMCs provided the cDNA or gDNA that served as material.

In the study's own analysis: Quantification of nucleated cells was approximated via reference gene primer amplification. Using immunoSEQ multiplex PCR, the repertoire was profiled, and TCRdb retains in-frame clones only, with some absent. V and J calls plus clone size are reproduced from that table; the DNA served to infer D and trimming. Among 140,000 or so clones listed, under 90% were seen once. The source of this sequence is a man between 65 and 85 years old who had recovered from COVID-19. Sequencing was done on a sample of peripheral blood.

The CDR3 bases are TGTGCCAGCTCGGGACAGGGGGCGCCTGAGCAGTTCTTC. Translation: CASSGQGAPEQFF. V gene TRBV18 combines with J gene TRBJ2-1, with TRBD1 identical over 12 bases. V was pared by 6 bases and J by 9 bases, with 3 bases of the junction left unmatched. The germline V gene encodes CDR1 KGHSH and CDR2 LQKENI. The CDR3 consists of 13 residues.